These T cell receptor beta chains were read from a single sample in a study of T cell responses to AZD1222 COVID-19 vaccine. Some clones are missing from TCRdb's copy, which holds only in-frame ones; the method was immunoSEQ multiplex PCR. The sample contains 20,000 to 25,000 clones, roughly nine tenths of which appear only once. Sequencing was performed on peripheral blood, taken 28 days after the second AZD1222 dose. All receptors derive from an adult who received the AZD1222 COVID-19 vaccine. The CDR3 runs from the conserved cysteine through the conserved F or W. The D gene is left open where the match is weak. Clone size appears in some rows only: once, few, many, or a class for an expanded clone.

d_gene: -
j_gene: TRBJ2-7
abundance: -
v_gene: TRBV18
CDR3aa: CASSHKRDPSLEQYF
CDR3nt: TGTGCCAGCTCCCATAAAAGGGACCCTTCGCTCGAGCAGTACTTC

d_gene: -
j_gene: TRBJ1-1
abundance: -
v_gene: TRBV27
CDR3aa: CASSLWMGRGTEAFF
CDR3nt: TGTGCCAGCAGTTTATGGATGGGTAGGGGCACTGAAGCTTTCTTT

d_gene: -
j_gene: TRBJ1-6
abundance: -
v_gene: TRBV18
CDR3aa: CASSPREGLDNSPLHF
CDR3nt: TGTGCCAGCTCACCACGTGAGGGGCTGGATAATTCACCCCTCCACTTT

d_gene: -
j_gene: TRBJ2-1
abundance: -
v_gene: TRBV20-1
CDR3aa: CSASLAPYNEQFF
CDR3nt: TGCAGTGCTAGTTTGGCCCCCTACAATGAGCAGTTCTTC

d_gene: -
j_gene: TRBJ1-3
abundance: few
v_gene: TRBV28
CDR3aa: CASSPTGTNTIYF
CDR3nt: TGTGCCAGCAGTCCGACCGGGACAAACACCATATATTTT

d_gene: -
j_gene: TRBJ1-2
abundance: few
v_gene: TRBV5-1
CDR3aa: CASSLVQVNYGYTF
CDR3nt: TGCGCCAGCAGCTTGGTACAGGTCAACTATGGCTACACCTTC

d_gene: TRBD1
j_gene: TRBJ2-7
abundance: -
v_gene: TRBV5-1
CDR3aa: CASSVLTGAGTSEQYF
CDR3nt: TGCGCCAGCAGCGTCCTGACAGGGGCGGGAACTAGCGAGCAGTACTTC

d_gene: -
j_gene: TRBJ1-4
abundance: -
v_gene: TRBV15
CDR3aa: CATSRGSHEKLFF
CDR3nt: TGTGCCACCAGCAGGGGCAGCCACGAAAAACTGTTTTTT

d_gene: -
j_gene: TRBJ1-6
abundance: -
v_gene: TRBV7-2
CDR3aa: CASSFMDSISPLHF
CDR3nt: TGTGCCAGCAGCTTTATGGACAGTATCTCACCCCTCCACTTT

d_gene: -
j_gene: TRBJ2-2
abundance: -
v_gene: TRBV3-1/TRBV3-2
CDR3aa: CASSQAWGRDTGELFF
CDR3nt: TGTGCCAGCAGCCAAGCTTGGGGGCGAGACACCGGGGAGCTGTTTTTT

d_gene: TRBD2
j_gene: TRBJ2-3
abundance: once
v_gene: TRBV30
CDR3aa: CAWSVGLAGVFDTQYF
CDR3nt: TGTGCCTGGAGTGTTGGGCTAGCGGGAGTATTTGATACGCAGTATTTT

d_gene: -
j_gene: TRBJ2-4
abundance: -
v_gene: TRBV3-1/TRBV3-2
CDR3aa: CASSSGTGNIQYF
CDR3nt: TGTGCCAGCAGTTCTGGGACGGGAAACATTCAGTACTTC

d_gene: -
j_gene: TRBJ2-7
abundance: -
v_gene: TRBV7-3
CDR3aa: CASSHRGEPPYEQYF
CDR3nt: TGTGCCAGCAGCCACCGTGGGGAACCCCCCTACGAGCAGTACTTC

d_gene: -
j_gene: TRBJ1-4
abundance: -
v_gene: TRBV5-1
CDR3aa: CASSLDGWNEKLFF
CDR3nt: TGCGCCAGCAGCTTGGACGGATGGAATGAAAAACTGTTTTTT

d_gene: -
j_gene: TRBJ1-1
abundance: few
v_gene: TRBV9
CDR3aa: CASSPDLGRADTEAFF
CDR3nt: TGTGCCAGCAGCCCTGACCTCGGCAGGGCCGACACTGAAGCTTTCTTT

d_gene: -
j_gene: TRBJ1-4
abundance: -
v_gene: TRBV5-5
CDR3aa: CASSPRTATNEKLFF
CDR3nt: TGTGCCAGCAGCCCACGGACAGCAACTAATGAAAAACTGTTTTTT

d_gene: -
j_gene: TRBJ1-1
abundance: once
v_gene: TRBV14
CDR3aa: CASSPMQGFYEAFF
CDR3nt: TGTGCCAGCAGCCCAATGCAGGGGTTCTATGAAGCTTTCTTT

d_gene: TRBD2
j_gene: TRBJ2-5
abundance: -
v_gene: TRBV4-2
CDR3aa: CASSQATSGGQETQYF
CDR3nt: TGTGCCAGCAGCCAGGCAACTAGCGGGGGGCAAGAGACCCAGTACTTC

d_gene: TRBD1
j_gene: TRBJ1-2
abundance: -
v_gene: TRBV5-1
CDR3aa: CASSVTGGAYYGYTF
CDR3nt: TGCGCCAGCAGCGTAACAGGGGGCGCGTACTATGGCTACACCTTC

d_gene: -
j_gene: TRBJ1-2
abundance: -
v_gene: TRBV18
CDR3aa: CASSPEGQGSGYTF
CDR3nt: TGTGCCAGCTCACCAGAGGGACAAGGATCGGGCTACACCTTC

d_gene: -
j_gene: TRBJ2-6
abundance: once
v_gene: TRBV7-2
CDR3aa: CASSFFGANVLTF
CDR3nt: TGTGCCAGCAGCTTTTTTGGGGCCAACGTCCTGACTTTC

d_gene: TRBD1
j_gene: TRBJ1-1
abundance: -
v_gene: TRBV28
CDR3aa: CASRGQGWTEAFF
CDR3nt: TGTGCCAGCAGGGGACAGGGGTGGACTGAAGCTTTCTTT

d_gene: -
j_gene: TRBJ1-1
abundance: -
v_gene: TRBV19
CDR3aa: CASSMWDGPLNTEAFF
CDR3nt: TGTGCCAGTAGTATGTGGGATGGGCCCCTGAACACTGAAGCTTTCTTT

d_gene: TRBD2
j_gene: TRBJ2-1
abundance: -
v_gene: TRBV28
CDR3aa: CVYGGGEQFF
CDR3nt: TGTGTATACGGGGGGGGTGAGCAGTTCTTC

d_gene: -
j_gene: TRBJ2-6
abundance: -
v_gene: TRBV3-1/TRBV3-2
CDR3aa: CASSRLIRTGSGANVLTF
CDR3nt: TGTGCCAGCAGCCGGCTTATCCGGACTGGCTCTGGGGCCAACGTCCTGACTTTC

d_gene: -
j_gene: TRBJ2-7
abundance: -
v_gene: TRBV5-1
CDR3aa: CASSLTGSNEQYF
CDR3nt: TGCGCCAGCAGCTTGACAGGGTCCAACGAGCAGTACTTC

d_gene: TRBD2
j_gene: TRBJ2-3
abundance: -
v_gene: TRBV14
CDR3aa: CASSFGLARTDTQYF
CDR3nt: TGTGCCAGCAGCTTCGGACTAGCCCGCACAGATACGCAGTATTTT

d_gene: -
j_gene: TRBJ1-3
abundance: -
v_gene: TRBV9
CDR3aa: CASSEGSSGNTIYF
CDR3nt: TGTGCCAGCAGCGAGGGGAGCTCTGGAAACACCATATATTTT

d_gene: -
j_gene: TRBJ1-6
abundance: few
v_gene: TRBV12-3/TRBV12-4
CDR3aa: CASSLSNSPLHF
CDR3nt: TGTGCCAGCAGTTTATCAAATTCACCCCTCCACTTT

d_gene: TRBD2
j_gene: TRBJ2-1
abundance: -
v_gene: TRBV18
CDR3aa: CASSPPGLAGGGGSNEQFF
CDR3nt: TGTGCCAGCTCACCACCGGGACTAGCGGGAGGAGGGGGCTCCAATGAGCAGTTCTTC

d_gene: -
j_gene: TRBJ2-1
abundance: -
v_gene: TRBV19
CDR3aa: CASSNGQGMEEQFF
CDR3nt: TGTGCCAGTAGTAATGGGCAGGGGATGGAGGAGCAGTTCTTC

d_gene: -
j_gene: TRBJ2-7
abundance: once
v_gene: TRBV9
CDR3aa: CASSLDPSSYEQYF
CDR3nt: TGTGCCAGCAGCCTAGACCCGAGCTCCTACGAGCAGTACTTC

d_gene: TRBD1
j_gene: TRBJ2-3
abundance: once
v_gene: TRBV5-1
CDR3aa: CASSLQGARGTDTQYF
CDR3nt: TGCGCCAGCAGCCTACAGGGGGCGCGAGGCACAGATACGCAGTATTTT

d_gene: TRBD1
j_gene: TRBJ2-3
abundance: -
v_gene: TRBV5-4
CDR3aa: CASSPGAGGWFRTDTQYF
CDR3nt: TGTGCCAGCAGCCCGGGGGCAGGGGGCTGGTTTCGCACAGATACGCAGTATTTT

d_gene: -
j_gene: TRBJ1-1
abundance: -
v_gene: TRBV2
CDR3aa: CASSGPSTANTEAFF
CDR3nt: TGTGCCAGCAGTGGCCCCAGTACCGCGAACACTGAAGCTTTCTTT

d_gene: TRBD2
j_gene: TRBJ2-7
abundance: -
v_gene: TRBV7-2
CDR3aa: CASSAWGLAGLSSYEQYF
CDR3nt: TGTGCCAGCAGCGCTTGGGGACTAGCGGGCCTCAGCTCCTACGAGCAGTACTTC

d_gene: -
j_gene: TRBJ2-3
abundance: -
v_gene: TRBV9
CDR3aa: CASSERVRDLTDTQYF
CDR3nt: TGTGCCAGCAGCGAGAGGGTCCGAGACTTAACAGATACGCAGTATTTT

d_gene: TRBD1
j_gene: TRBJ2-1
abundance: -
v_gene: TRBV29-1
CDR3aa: CSVDRQGAGNEQFF
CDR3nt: TGCAGCGTTGACAGACAGGGGGCGGGGAACGAGCAGTTCTTC

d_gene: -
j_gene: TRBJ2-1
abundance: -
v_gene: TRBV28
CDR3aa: CASIPGTAGPNEQFF
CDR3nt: TGTGCCAGCATCCCCGGGACAGCGGGACCCAATGAGCAGTTCTTC

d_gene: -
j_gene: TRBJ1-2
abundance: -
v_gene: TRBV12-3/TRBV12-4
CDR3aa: CASSLGLNYGYTF
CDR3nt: TGTGCCAGCAGTTTGGGACTTAACTATGGCTACACCTTC

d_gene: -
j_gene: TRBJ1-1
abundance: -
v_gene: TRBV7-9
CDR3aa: CASSARVTTLGNREAFF
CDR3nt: TGTGCCAGCAGCGCCAGGGTCACAACGCTAGGAAACAGGGAAGCTTTCTTT

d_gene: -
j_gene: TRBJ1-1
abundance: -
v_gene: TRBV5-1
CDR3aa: CASSRSGAGSEAFF
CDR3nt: TGCGCCAGCAGCAGATCAGGGGCGGGGTCTGAAGCTTTCTTT

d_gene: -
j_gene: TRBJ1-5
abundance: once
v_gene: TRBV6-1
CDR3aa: CASSEATGYQPQHF
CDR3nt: TGTGCCAGCAGTGAAGCGACGGGGTATCAGCCCCAGCATTTT

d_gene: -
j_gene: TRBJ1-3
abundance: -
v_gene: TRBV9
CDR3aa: CASSVSGGSGNTIYF
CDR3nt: TGTGCCAGCAGCGTATCGGGGGGCTCTGGAAACACCATATATTTT

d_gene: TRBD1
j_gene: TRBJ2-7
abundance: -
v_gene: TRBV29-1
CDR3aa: CSVDRTGFHEQYF
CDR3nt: TGCAGCGTTGACAGGACAGGGTTCCACGAGCAGTACTTC